The 17 T cell receptor beta chains below were found in one sample sequenced in a study of graft-versus-host responses after intestinal transplantation. Measured with immunoSEQ multiplex PCR; TCRdb has only the in-frame clones, and not every one. The sample shows 110,000 to 150,000 clones, about 90% of them seen only once. For these TCRs, the target antigens are not known. The specimen was unstimulated CD4+ T cells sorted from spleen or lymph node cells, collected before intestinal transplant. All receptors come from a human donor who received an intestinal transplant.

The CDR3 bases are TGTGCCAGCAGCCCTTCCGAGGGCGGGATAAGGGAAAAACTGTTTTTT. Its protein is CASSPSEGGIREKLFF. The chain carries TRBV7-8 and TRBJ1-4, with D unresolved. This CDR3 has 16 residues. Trimming pared 5 bases from V and 8 bases from J, leaving 21 bases between. Germline CDR1 is SGHVS and CDR2 is FQNEAQ. The variable domain in full, completed from reference TRBV7-8 and TRBJ1-4, reads GAGVSQSPRYKVAKRGQDVALRCDPISGHVSLFWYQQALGQGPEFLTYFQNEAQLDKSGLPSDRFFAERPEGSVSTLKIQRTQQEDSAVYLCASSPSEGGIREKLFFGSGTQLSVL.

V and J are TRBV9 and TRBJ2-1; D unclear. Trimming left V 0 bases short and J 4 bases short, with 5 bases between. Per the germline V gene, CDR1 is SGDLS and CDR2 is YYNGEE. This CDR3 has 13 residues. The CDR3 DNA reads as TGTGCCAGCAGCGTAGACGGATACAATGAGCAGTTCTTC. This encodes CASSVDGYNEQFF.

The chain is built from TRBV5-6 and TRBJ1-4; D is ambiguous. The CDR3 is made up of 14 amino acids. Trimming stripped 0 bases from V and 7 bases from J, with 10 bases between. Germline CDR1 is SGHDT and CDR2 is YYEEEE. The CDR3 coding sequence is TGTGCCAGCAGCTTGGAAGGACGAAGTGAAAAACTGTTTTTT. Protein product: CASSLEGRSEKLFF.

This sequence joins TRBV28 and TRBJ2-1; D might be TRBD2 (6 bases). The CDR3 consists of 16 residues. The germline V gene encodes CDR1 MDHEN and CDR2 SYDVKM. Trimming removed 5 bases from V and 0 bases from J, with 14 bases in between. The CDR3 DNA reads TGTGCCAGCAGTACTTATAGCGGTCGCTCCTACAATGAGCAGTTCTTC. This sequence encodes CASSTYSGRSYNEQFF.

The chain joins TRBV29-1 to TRBJ2-6, with D hard to call. Trimming left V 3 bases short and J 2 bases short, with 2 bases between. CDR3 length: 12 residues. Germline-derived CDR1 and CDR2 are SQVTM and ANQGSEA. The CDR3 DNA reads as TGCAGCGTTGAGACTGGGGCCAACGTCCTGACTTTC. Encoded protein: CSVETGANVLTF.

The rearrangement links TRBV5-1 to TRBJ1-2; D unclear. Germline V gene data show CDR1 as SGHRS and CDR2 as YFSETQ. This CDR3 is 13 amino acids long. V shed 5 bases and J shed 8 bases, with 16 bases lying between them. Here the CDR3 reads CASSRTPAEGYTF. DNA for the CDR3: TGCGCCAGCAGTCGGACTCCCGCCGAAGGCTACACCTTC.

V and J are TRBV5-1 and TRBJ1-6; weak D call: TRBD1 (5 bases). The V gene's germline CDR1 is SGHRS and CDR2 YFSETQ. The CDR3 has 13 residues. The V end was cut by 3 bases, the J end by 10 bases, with 11 bases between. Written as DNA, the CDR3 is TGCGCCAGCAGCTCCCAGACAGACTCACCCCTCCACTTT. Its translation: CASSSQTDSPLHF.

The gene calls are TRBV27 and TRBJ1-4; 7 bases line up with TRBD1. After removal of 6 bases from V and 4 bases from J, the junction contained 5 bases not matched to a gene. The CDR3 spans 14 residues. The germline gives CDR1 MNHEY, CDR2 SMNVEV (reference sequence). The CDR3 loop reads CASRRGQINEKLFF. In DNA, the CDR3 is TGTGCCAGCAGGAGGGGACAGATTAATGAAAAACTGTTTTTT. The full variable domain, in which reference TRBV27 and TRBJ1-4 provide the parts outside the CDR3, is EAQVTQNPRYLITVTGKKLTVTCSQNMNHEYMSWYRQDPGLGLRQIYYSMNVEVTDKGDVPEGYKVSRKEKRNFPLILESPSPNQTSLYFCASRRGQINEKLFFGSGTQLSVL.

V and J are TRBV19 and TRBJ2-7; D gene unclear. The CDR3 extends over 13 amino acids. CDR1 LNHDA and CDR2 SQIVND come from the germline V gene (reference sequence). The V end was cut by 0 bases, the J end by 8 bases, with 11 bases between. The CDR3, as DNA: TGTGCCAGTAGTATAGATTCGGCAACTAAGCAGTACTTC. It yields the protein CASSIDSATKQYF.

The rearrangement links TRBV30 to TRBJ2-3; 11 bases are shared with TRBD2. The V gene end was trimmed by 5 bases and the J gene end by 3 bases; junction bases not matched to a gene: 7. Germline loops: CDR1 GTSNPN, CDR2 SVGIG (reference sequence). The CDR3 loop spans 15 amino acids. The CDR3 nucleotides are TGTGCCTGGGACCGACTAGCGGGACTTACAGATACGCAGTATTTT. As protein: CAWDRLAGLTDTQYF.

The chain employs TRBV18 and TRBJ2-3, with 9 bases fitting TRBD1. The V gene's germline CDR1 is KGHSH and CDR2 LQKENI. Germline trimming cut 3 bases from V and 4 bases from J; bases unmatched to any gene: 11. The CDR3 spans 17 residues. The CDR3 here is CASSPRTGTGISDTQYF. The CDR3 nucleotides read TGTGCCAGCTCACCGCGAACCGGGACAGGGATTTCAGATACGCAGTATTTT.

Points on this clone: At one end the junction does not follow the germline gene, possibly because of a read error. The J gene is TRBJ2-3, the V gene TRBV7-7; no reliable D call. CDR3 size: 14 residues. Per germline, CDR1 SSHAT and CDR2 FNYEAQ (reference sequence). Here the CDR3 reads CASSPQTGTDTQYF. Written as DNA, the CDR3 is TGTGCTAGCAGCCCCCAAACAGGCACAGATACGCAGTATTTT.

J is TRBJ2-3 and V is TRBV4-3; TRBD2 might be the D (5 bases). The CDR3 sequence is 17 residues long. V lost 0 bases to trimming and J lost 0 bases, with 13 bases between them. Germline V lookup: CDR1 LGHNA, CDR2 YSLEER. CDR3 residues: CASSQDSVAPSTDTQYF. The CDR3, as DNA: TGCGCCAGCAGCCAAGATAGTGTAGCGCCTAGCACAGATACGCAGTATTTT.

This clone was detected once. The V gene is TRBV5-1, the J gene TRBJ2-7; possibly TRBD2 for D (6 bases). This CDR3 is built from 15 residues. CDR1 is SGHRS and CDR2 is YFSETQ in the germline V gene. The V end was cut by 0 bases, the J end by 0 bases, with 10 bases between. The CDR3 protein is CASSLVWEASYEQYF. DNA of the CDR3: TGCGCCAGCAGCTTGGTGTGGGAGGCCTCCTACGAGCAGTACTTC.

The J gene is TRBJ1-2, the V gene TRBV27; no firm D call. Germline V gene lookup returns CDR1 MNHEY and CDR2 SMNVEV (reference sequence). The V end was cut by 7 bases, the J end by 1 base, with 13 bases between. The length of the CDR3 is 14 residues. CDR3 loop: CASKREGSNYGYTF. CDR3 nucleotides: TGTGCCAGCAAACGGGAAGGCAGTAACTATGGCTACACCTTC.

The chain recombines TRBV6-1 with TRBJ1-1; D is possibly TRBD1 (6 bases). This CDR3 has 15 residues. CDR1 is MNHNS and CDR2 is SASEGT in the germline V gene. V lost 5 bases to trimming and J lost 3 bases, with 16 bases between them. In nucleotides, the CDR3 is TGTGCCAGCAGTCTTACAGGGAAAGGGCACACTGAAGCTTTCTTT. This encodes CASSLTGKGHTEAFF.

The chain combines TRBV2 with TRBJ2-1; 7 bases map to TRBD2. This CDR3 is built from 15 residues. In germline, CDR1 is SNHLY, CDR2 FYNNEI. V gave up 5 bases and J gave up 4 bases; unmatched junction bases: 8. Here the CDR3 DNA reads TGTGCCAGCAGTCTGACTAGCAGTCTTTACAATGAGCAGTTCTTC. It specifies CASSLTSSLYNEQFF.